These 10 T cell receptor beta chains came from one sample sequenced in a study of T-cell memory formation after mild COVID-19. TCRdb reanalysed the 5' RACE reads using MiXCR and keeps one entry per CDR3 protein. The sample carries roughly 450,000 distinct CDR3 sequences, around a sixth recorded once. Sequencing was done on a sample of PBMCs or a T cell subset sorted from them (not recorded which). These receptors were collected from an adult woman who had mild COVID-19 (a few samples of this study predate the infection). Cell type and time point are not known.

The rearrangement joins TRBV30 to TRBJ1-2; D might be TRBD1 (5 bases). The CDR3 has 13 amino acids. V was cut by 2 bases and J by 6 bases, with 13 bases left in between. CDR1 is GTSNPN and CDR2 is SVGIG in the germline V gene (reference sequence). CDR3 coding DNA: TGTGCCTGGAGTACAGGAGATTGGGATGGCTACACCTTC. This translates into CAWSTGDWDGYTF.

This chain uses TRBV29-1 with TRBJ2-1; 10 nucleotides line up with TRBD2. The CDR3 runs 14 residues. Trimming cost V 2 bases and J 6 bases; bases outside gene matches: 4. Germline V gene sequence: CDR1 SQVTM, CDR2 ANQGSEA. The CDR3 sequence: CSVELAGEGNEQFF. In DNA form, the CDR3 reads TGCAGCGTTGAACTAGCGGGAGAGGGCAATGAGCAGTTCTTC.

This clonotype was picked up a small number of times. CDR3 protein: CSARVILNTEAFF. The CDR3 DNA reads TGCAGTGCTAGAGTAATCTTGAACACTGAAGCTTTCTTT. V is TRBV20-1 and J is TRBJ1-1; no definite D call. Looked up from germline, CDR1 is DFQATT and CDR2 is SNEGSKA (reference sequence). V was trimmed by 1 base and J by 0 bases, leaving 6 bases between them. This CDR3 comprises 13 residues.

The rearrangement joins TRBV11-2 to TRBJ2-7; 11 bases align to TRBD2. Germline lookup yields CDR1 SGHAT and CDR2 FQNNGV. V trimming: 6 bases; J trimming: 3 bases; junction bases outside the gene matches: 7. This CDR3 contains 15 residues. DNA of the CDR3: TGTGCCAGCAGGGCCCTAGCGGGAGGACTCTACGAGCAGTACTTC. Translating gives CASRALAGGLYEQYF.

The rearrangement joins TRBV20-1 to TRBJ2-6; D remains unclear. CDR3 length: 13 amino acids. V lost 5 bases, J lost 2 bases, and 7 bases lay in between. Germline V lookup: CDR1 DFQATT, CDR2 SNEGSKA (reference sequence). CDR3 nucleotide sequence: TGCAGTGCTGGCCATGCTGGGGCCAACGTCCTGACTTTC. It is translated as CSAGHAGANVLTF.

The CDR3 nucleotides are TGTGCCAGCAGCTTCGGAGGATGGGAGGGTGCCTCCTACGAGCAGTACTTC. It encodes CASSFGGWEGASYEQYF. The V call is TRBV11-2, the J call TRBJ2-7, with TRBD2 matching over 7 bases. CDR1 is SGHAT, CDR2 FQNNGV, per germline. This CDR3 has 17 amino acids. V shed 3 bases, J shed 0 bases, and the junction held 11 bases outside the gene matches.

V and J are TRBV7-8 and TRBJ2-4; 7 nucleotides agree with TRBD1. The CDR3 runs 15 residues. With 5 bases clipped from V and 7 bases from J, the junction kept 11 bases outside the gene matches. Germline CDR1 SGHVS, CDR2 FQNEAQ. The CDR3, as DNA: TGTGCCAGCAGCCTTACAGGGGTCTCCGGGAACATTCAGTACTTC. It translates to CASSLTGVSGNIQYF.

The V gene is TRBV5-1, the J gene TRBJ2-7; D is ambiguous. CDR1 and CDR2 from the germline V gene are SGHRS and YFSETQ. V was trimmed by 6 bases and J by 3 bases, leaving 10 bases between them. This CDR3 has 12 amino acids. CDR3 sequence reads: CASMSRGYEQYF. The CDR3 coding sequence is TGCGCCAGCATGTCACGAGGCTACGAGCAGTACTTC.

This sequence joins TRBV20-1 and TRBJ1-2; D not resolved. This CDR3 has 14 residues. Germline V gene sequence: CDR1 DFQATT, CDR2 SNEGSKA (reference sequence). Here the CDR3 reads CSTAEAISDDGYTF. In DNA, the CDR3 is TGCAGCACAGCGGAGGCCATTAGTGACGACGGCTACACCTTC.

This rearrangement joins TRBV28 to TRBJ2-7; 10 bases line up with TRBD1. The CDR3 contains 15 residues. Germline V gives CDR1 MDHEN, CDR2 SYDVKM. The J segment lost 5 bases and the V segment lost 3 bases, leaving 7 bases of the junction unmatched. The CDR3 sequence is CASSLPGQGSHEQYF. CDR3 sequence (DNA): TGTGCCAGCAGTTTGCCGGGACAGGGGTCCCACGAGCAGTACTTC.